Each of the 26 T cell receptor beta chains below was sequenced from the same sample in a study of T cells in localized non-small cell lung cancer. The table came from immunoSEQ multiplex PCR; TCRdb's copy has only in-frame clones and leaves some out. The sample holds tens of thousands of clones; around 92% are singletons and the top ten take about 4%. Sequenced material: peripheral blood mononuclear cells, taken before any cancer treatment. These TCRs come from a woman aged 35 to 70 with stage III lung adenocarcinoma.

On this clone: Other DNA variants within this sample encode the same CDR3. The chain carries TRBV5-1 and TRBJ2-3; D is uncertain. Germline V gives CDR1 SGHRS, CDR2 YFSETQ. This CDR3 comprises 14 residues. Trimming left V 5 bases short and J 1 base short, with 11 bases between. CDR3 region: CASSGSTGTDTQYF. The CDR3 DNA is TGCGCCAGCAGTGGCAGCACTGGCACAGATACGCAGTATTTT.

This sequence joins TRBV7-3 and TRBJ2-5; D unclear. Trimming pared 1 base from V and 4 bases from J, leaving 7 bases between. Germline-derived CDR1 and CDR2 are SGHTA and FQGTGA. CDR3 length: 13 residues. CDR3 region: CASSLRPGETQYF. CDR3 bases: TGTGCCAGCAGCTTAAGACCGGGAGAGACCCAGTACTTC.

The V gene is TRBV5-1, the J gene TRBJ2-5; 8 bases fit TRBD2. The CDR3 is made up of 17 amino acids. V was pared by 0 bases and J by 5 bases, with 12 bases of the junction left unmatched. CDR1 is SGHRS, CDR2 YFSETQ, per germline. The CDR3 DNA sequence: TGCGCCAGCAGCTTGGATCAGGGGAGCGCTAGCGGGGAGACCCAGTACTTC. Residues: CASSLDQGSASGETQYF. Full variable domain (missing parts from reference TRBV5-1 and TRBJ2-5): KAGVTQTPRYLIKTRGQQVTLSCSPISGHRSVSWYQQTPGQGLQFLFEYFSETQRNKGNFPGRFSGRQFSNSRSEMNVSTLELGDSALYLCASSLDQGSASGETQYFGPGTRLLVL.

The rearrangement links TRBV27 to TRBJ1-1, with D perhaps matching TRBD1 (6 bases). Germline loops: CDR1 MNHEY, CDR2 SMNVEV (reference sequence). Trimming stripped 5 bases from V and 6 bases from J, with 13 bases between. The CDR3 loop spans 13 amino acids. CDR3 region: CASSVHRTAEAFF. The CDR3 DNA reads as TGTGCCAGCAGTGTGCATCGGACAGCTGAAGCTTTCTTT.

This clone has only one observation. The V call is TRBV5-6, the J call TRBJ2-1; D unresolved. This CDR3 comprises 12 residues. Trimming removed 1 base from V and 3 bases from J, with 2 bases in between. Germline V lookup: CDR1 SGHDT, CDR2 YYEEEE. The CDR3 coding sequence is TGTGCCAGCAGCTTGTACTACAATGAGCAGTTCTTC. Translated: CASSLYYNEQFF.

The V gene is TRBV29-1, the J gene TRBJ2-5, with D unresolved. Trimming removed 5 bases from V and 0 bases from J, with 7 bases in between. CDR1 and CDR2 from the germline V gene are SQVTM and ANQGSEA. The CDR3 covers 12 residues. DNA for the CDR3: TGCAGCGTTACGACGGACCAAGAGACCCAGTACTTC. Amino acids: CSVTTDQETQYF.

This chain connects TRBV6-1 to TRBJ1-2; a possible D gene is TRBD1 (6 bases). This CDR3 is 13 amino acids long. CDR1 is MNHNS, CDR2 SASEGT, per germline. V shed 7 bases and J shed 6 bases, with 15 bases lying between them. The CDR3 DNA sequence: TGTGCCAGCAAAGGAAGCAGGGGCGATGGCTACACCTTC. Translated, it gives CASKGSRGDGYTF.

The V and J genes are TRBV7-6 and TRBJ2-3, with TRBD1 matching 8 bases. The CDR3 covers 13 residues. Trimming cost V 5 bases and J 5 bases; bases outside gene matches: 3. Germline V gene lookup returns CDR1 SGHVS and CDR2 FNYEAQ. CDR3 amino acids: CASSPDRGDTQYF. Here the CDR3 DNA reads TGTGCCAGCAGCCCCGACAGGGGAGATACGCAGTATTTT.

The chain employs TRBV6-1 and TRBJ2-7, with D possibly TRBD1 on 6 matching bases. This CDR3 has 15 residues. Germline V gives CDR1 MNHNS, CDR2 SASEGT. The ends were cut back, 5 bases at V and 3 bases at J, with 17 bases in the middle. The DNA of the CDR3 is TGTGCCAGCAGTCTCGGACAGCCTTCGCTCTACGAGCAGTACTTC. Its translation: CASSLGQPSLYEQYF.

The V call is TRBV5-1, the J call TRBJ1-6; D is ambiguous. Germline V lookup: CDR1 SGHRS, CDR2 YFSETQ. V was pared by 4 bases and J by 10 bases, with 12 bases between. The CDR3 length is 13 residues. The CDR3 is CASSPEGGSPLHF. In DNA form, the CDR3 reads TGCGCCAGCAGCCCTGAAGGCGGCTCACCCCTCCACTTT.

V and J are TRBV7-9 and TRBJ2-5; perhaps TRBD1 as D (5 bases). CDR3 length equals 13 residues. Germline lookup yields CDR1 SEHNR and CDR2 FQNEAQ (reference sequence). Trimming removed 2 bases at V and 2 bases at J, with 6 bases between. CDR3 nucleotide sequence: TGTGCCAGCAGCTTACAGGGACAAGAGACCCAGTACTTC. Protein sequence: CASSLQGQETQYF.

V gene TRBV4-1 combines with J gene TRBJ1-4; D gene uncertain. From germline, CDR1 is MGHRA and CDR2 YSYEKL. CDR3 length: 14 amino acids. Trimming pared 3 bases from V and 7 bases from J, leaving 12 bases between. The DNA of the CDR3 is TGCGCCAGCAGCCAGCGGGAGGGCGGTGAAAAACTGTTTTTT. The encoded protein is CASSQREGGEKLFF.

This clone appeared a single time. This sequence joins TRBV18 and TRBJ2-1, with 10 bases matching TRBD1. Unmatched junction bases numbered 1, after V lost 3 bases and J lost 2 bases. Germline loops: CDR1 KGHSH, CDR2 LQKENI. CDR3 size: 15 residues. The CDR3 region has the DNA TGTGCCAGCTCACCGGGACAGGGGACCTACAATGAGCAGTTCTTC. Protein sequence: CASSPGQGTYNEQFF.

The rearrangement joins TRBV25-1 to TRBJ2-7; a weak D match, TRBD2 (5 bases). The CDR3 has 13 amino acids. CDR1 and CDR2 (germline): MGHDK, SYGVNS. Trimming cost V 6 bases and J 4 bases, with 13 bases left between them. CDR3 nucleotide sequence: TGTGCCAGCAGCACGGGGAACCCTTACGAGCAGTACTTC. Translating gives CASSTGNPYEQYF.

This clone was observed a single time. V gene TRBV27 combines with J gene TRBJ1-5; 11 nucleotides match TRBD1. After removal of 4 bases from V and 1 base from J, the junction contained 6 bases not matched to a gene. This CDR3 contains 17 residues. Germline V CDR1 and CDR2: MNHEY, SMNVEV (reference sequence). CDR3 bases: TGTGCCAGCAGTTCACTTGGGACAGGGGGAAGCAATCAGCCCCAGCATTTT. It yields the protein CASSSLGTGGSNQPQHF.

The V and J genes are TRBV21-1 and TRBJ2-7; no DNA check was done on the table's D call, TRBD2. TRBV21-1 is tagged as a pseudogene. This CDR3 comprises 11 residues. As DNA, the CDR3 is TGTGCCAGCACCCCTTACTACGAGCAGTACTTC. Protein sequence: CASTPYYEQYF.

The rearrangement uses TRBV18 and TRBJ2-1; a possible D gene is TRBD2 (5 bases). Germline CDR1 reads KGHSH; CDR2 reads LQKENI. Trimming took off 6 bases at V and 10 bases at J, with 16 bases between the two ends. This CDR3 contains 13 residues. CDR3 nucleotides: TGTGCCAGCTCTGCACCCGGGGTTAGCGAGCAGTTCTTC. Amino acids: CASSAPGVSEQFF.

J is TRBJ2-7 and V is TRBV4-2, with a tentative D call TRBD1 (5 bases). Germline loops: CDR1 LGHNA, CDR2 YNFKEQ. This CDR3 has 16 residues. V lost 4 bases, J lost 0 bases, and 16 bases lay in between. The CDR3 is CASSPASGQGSYEQYF. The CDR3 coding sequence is TGTGCCAGCAGCCCTGCGAGTGGGCAGGGCTCCTACGAGCAGTACTTC.

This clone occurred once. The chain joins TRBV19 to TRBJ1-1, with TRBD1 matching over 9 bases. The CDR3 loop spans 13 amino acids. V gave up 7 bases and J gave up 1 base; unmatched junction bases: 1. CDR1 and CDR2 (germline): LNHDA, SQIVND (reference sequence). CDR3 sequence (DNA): TGTGCCAGTAAGGACAGGGGGAACACTGAAGCTTTCTTT. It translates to CASKDRGNTEAFF.

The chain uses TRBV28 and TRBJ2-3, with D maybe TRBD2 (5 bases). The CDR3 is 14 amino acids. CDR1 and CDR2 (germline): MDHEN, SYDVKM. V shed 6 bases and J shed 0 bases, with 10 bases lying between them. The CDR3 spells CASRREPSTDTQYF. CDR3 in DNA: TGTGCCAGCAGGAGGGAACCTAGCACAGATACGCAGTATTTT.

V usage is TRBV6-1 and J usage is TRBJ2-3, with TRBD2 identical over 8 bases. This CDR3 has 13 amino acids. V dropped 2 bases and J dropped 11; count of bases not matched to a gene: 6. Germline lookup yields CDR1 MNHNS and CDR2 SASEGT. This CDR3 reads CASSESSGIKQYF. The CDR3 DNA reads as TGTGCCAGCAGTGAAAGTAGCGGGATTAAGCAGTATTTT.

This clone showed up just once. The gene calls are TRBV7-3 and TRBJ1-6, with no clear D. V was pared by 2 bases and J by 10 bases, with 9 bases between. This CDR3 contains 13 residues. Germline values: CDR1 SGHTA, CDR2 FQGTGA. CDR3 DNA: TGTGCCAGCAGCTTAGTAGGATTATCACCCCTCCACTTT. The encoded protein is CASSLVGLSPLHF.

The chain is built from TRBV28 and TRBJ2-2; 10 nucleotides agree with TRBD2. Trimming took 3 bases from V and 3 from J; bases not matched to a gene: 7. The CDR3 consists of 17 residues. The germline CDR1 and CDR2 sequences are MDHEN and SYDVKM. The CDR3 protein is CASSFILGLAYTGELFF. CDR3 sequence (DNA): TGTGCCAGCAGTTTTATTCTGGGACTAGCGTACACCGGGGAGCTGTTTTTT.

The CDR3 DNA sequence: TGTGCCAGCTCACCACTCAGGGAGACCGAGCAGTTCTTC. Amino acid sequence: CASSPLRETEQFF. The chain employs TRBV18 and TRBJ2-1; either TRBD1 or TRBD2 may fit D (5 bases each). The V end lost 1 base, the J end lost 10 bases, and 11 bases lay between the germline ends. This CDR3 is 13 amino acids long. Germline CDR1 reads KGHSH; CDR2 reads LQKENI.

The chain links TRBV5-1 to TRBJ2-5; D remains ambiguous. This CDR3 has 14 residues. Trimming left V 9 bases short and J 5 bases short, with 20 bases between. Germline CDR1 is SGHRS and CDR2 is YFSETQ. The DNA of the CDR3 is TGCGCCATTCACAGATCCGATAAGCATGAGACCCAGTACTTC. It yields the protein CAIHRSDKHETQYF.

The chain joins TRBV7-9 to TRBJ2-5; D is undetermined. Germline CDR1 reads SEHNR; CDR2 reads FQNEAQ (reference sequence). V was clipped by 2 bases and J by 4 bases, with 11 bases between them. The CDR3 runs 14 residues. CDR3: CASSLISYGETQYF. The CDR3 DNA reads TGTGCCAGCAGCTTAATTAGCTACGGAGAGACCCAGTACTTC. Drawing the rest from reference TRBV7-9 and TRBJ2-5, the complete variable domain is DTGVSQNPRHKITKRGQNVTFRCDPISEHNRLYWYRQTLGQGPEFLTYFQNEAQLEKSRLLSDRFSAERPKGSFSTLEIQRTEQGDSAMYLCASSLISYGETQYFGPGTRLLVL.